This TCR beta chain was retrieved from a study of T cells in Graves' hyperthyroidism and ophthalmopathy. Looking at the study overall: At initial diagnosis, before any treatment had begun, peripheral blood was obtained.

The patients, who ranged from 18 to 65 in age, presented with newly diagnosed hyperthyroidism lasting under 2 months. This clonotype showed up many times. Its antigen is currently unknown. Amplification of TCR beta CDR3 regions used RNA as the template. HTBI primers drove first-round RT-PCR of the TCR CDR3. TCRdb used MiXCR to reprocess the multiplex PCR reads, holding one entry per CDR3 protein. The sample comprises roughly 630,000 distinct CDR3 sequences, approximately 14% of which are singletons, and roughly 7.3% rests with the top ten. The study, taken as a whole, reports: A model of 13 V-J pairs discriminated ophthalmopathy from stable hyperthyroidism.

In germline, CDR1 is MNHEY, CDR2 SMNVEV (reference sequence). The CDR3 runs 15 residues. With V trimmed by 6 bases and J by 5 bases, 10 bases remained unmatched. The chain uses TRBV27 and TRBJ1-2; 9 bases match TRBD1. The sequenced sample consisted of blood. The TCR was taken from a woman under 40 with Graves' hyperthyroidism. The CDR3 here is CASRARWDRVYGYTF. The CDR3 bases are TGTGCCAGCAGAGCGAGGTGGGACAGGGTATATGGCTACACCTTC.